These T cell receptor beta chains were read from a single sample in a study of T-cell memory formation after mild COVID-19. TCRdb re-called the 5' RACE reads with MiXCR, one entry per CDR3 protein. This table has about 130,000 distinct CDR3 sequences, over 15% appearing once. Sample: PBMCs or a T cell subset sorted from them (not recorded which). All receptors come from a man aged 18 to 35 who had mild COVID-19 (a few samples of this study predate the infection). Cell type and time point are not known. The CDR3 runs from the conserved cysteine through the conserved F or W. The D gene is left open where the match is weak. The size field is filled for only some rows; it gives once, few, many or a size class.

>few|TRBD2|TRBJ2-5|TRBV6-2/TRBV6-3
TGTGCCAGCAGTTTTGGACTAGCGGCGTACATGGAGACCCAGTACTTC
CASSFGLAAYMETQYF
>few|TRBD1|TRBJ1-1|TRBV25-1
TGTGCCAGCAGCGACTACAGGGGCACTGAAGCTTTCTTT
CASSDYRGTEAFF
>-|-|TRBJ2-5|TRBV9
TGTGCCAGCAGCGTAGGAGGACAGCAAGAGACCCAGTACTTC
CASSVGGQQETQYF
>-|-|TRBJ2-4|TRBV5-1
TGCGCCAGCAGCTTTTCCAGGCAAAACATTCAGTACTTC
CASSFSRQNIQYF
>few|-|TRBJ1-2|TRBV25-1
TGTGCCAGCAGTCAAAGGGGCGCGAATGGCTACACCTTC
CASSQRGANGYTF
>-|-|TRBJ1-1|TRBV28
TGTGCCAGCAGAGAAATGAACACTGAAGCTTTCTTT
CASREMNTEAFF
>-|-|TRBJ2-3|TRBV7-2
TGTGCCAGCAGCTCAACCACAGATACGCAGTATTTT
CASSSTTDTQYF
>-|TRBD1|TRBJ2-2|TRBV7-3
TGTGCCAGCAGAGATACAGGGGCCGGGGAGCTGTTTTTT
CASRDTGAGELFF
>-|-|TRBJ2-7|TRBV5-1
TGCGCCAGCAGCTTGGCGGGGCCCTCCTACGAGCAGTACTTC
CASSLAGPSYEQYF
>-|TRBD1|TRBJ2-7|TRBV19
TGTGCCAGTAGTATAAGGCAGGGGGCGGTCGAGCAGTACTTC
CASSIRQGAVEQYF
>few|-|TRBJ1-1|TRBV6-5
TGTGCCAGCAGTAATCGGGTCGGGAACACTGAAGCTTTCTTT
CASSNRVGNTEAFF
>many|TRBD2|TRBJ2-1|TRBV12-3/TRBV12-4
TGTGCCAGCAGTTTGCGGGGGAGCTCCTACAATGAGCAGTTCTTC
CASSLRGSSYNEQFF
>-|-|TRBJ1-1|TRBV2
TGTGCCAGCAGTTTCGGGGCATTAGAAGCTTTCTTT
CASSFGALEAFF
>few|TRBD1|TRBJ2-7|TRBV5-1
TGCGCCAGCAGCCGGGACAGGGGTTCGATCGAGCAGTACTTC
CASSRDRGSIEQYF
>-|TRBD1|TRBJ2-3|TRBV5-1
TGCGCCAGCAACTGGGGACAGGGAAGCACAGATACGCAGTATTTT
CASNWGQGSTDTQYF
>few|-|TRBJ2-2|TRBV30
TGTGCCTGGAGGACCCAGGGAACCGGGGAGCTGTTTTTT
CAWRTQGTGELFF